What follows are 8 T cell receptor beta chains derived from one specimen sequenced in a study of shared clonotypes between healthy human individuals. TCRdb's table, derived via immunoSEQ multiplex PCR, lists solely in-frame clones and lacks some. The repertoire consists of 530,000 or so clones, with nearly 80% occurring once and the leading ten covering 9.5% to 15%. The sample taken for sequencing was PBMCs. The receptors were sampled from a woman aged 40 to 50 in good health. Some clones in this sample may be carry-over from other donors' samples.

The J gene is TRBJ2-5, the V gene TRBV5-1; no clear D. The germline CDR1 and CDR2 sequences are SGHRS and YFSETQ. The CDR3 runs to 11 residues. V gave up 7 bases and J gave up 5 bases, with 9 bases separating them. The CDR3 bases are TGCGCCAGCCCCGAAGGGGAGACCCAGTACTTC. Protein product: CASPEGETQYF.

CDR3 DNA: TGCGCCAGCAGCCAAGATTCCGGGGTCGGCTATGGCTACACCTTC. Translating gives CASSQDSGVGYGYTF. The J gene is TRBJ1-2, the V gene TRBV4-1; D is unresolved. The V and J ends lost 0 bases and 4 bases respectively, with 12 bases between them. CDR1 and CDR2 (germline): MGHRA, YSYEKL. This CDR3 has 15 amino acids.

The genes are TRBV29-1 and TRBJ2-7; 7 bases fit TRBD1. V lost 5 bases and J lost 1; bases outside the gene matches: 5. This CDR3 has 13 amino acids. Germline V CDR1 and CDR2: SQVTM, ANQGSEA. The CDR3 sequence is CSVRPQGSYEQYF. The DNA of the CDR3 is TGCAGCGTTCGACCACAGGGGTCCTACGAGCAGTACTTC.

This clone appeared a single time. The chain uses TRBV18 and TRBJ2-7; D is perhaps TRBD2 (6 bases). Germline V gene sequence: CDR1 KGHSH, CDR2 LQKENI. The CDR3 contains 15 residues. Trimming pared 6 bases from V and 1 base from J, leaving 16 bases between. The CDR3 nucleotides are TGTGCCAGCTCCCCGTCGGGCGGGATTTCCTACGAGCAGTACTTC. This gives the protein CASSPSGGISYEQYF.

The chain couples TRBV6-1 to TRBJ2-2; TRBD1 might be the D (6 bases). Germline V gene sequence: CDR1 MNHNS, CDR2 SASEGT. V lost 10 bases and J lost 6, with 12 bases in between. The CDR3 loop spans 12 amino acids. CDR3 DNA sequence: TGTGCCACTGCCTGGGGGCCCGGGGAGCTGTTTTTT. Its translation is CATAWGPGELFF.

This clone was seen once. The chain is built from TRBV7-9 and TRBJ2-7; a possible D gene is TRBD2 (5 bases). This CDR3 is 14 amino acids long. Germline V gene lookup returns CDR1 SEHNR and CDR2 FQNEAQ (reference sequence). The ends were cut back, 1 base at V and 2 bases at J, with 9 bases in the middle. Here the CDR3 reads CASSLGRDPYEQYF. The CDR3 DNA is TGTGCCAGCAGCTTAGGCCGGGATCCCTACGAGCAGTACTTC.

V and J are TRBV28 and TRBJ1-2; 9 bases fit TRBD1. Per the germline V gene, CDR1 is MDHEN and CDR2 is SYDVKM. V was clipped by 4 bases and J by 4 bases; unmatched bases: 4. The CDR3 totals 14 residues. The chain's CDR3 is CASSSGTGPYGYTF. The CDR3 nucleotides read TGTGCCAGCAGTTCCGGGACAGGGCCCTATGGCTACACCTTC.

The chain has TRBV2 and TRBJ1-1; 8 bases align to TRBD1. Losses at the gene ends were 6 bases for V and 4 bases for J; bases not matched to a gene: 7. The germline V gene encodes CDR1 SNHLY and CDR2 FYNNEI. The CDR3 is 14 amino acids. The chain's CDR3 is CASRQGVGTTEAFF. CDR3 coding DNA: TGTGCCAGCAGACAGGGGGTAGGAACCACTGAAGCTTTCTTT.